The 8 T cell receptor beta chains below all came from one sample that was sequenced in a study of graft-versus-host responses after intestinal transplantation. TCRdb's copy holds only in-frame clones and misses some; the assay was immunoSEQ multiplex PCR. The table includes roughly 9,900 clones, approximately 94% detected once. Sequences were derived from PBMCs, sampled 8 days after intestinal transplant. These receptors were collected from a human patient who received an intestinal transplant, so some T cells may come from the graft donor.

The chain joins TRBV28 to TRBJ1-5, with D maybe TRBD1 (5 bases). The CDR3 has 14 residues. Germline values: CDR1 MDHEN, CDR2 SYDVKM. The V end was cut by 7 bases, the J end by 2 bases, with 12 bases between. The CDR3 DNA follows: TGTGCCAGCATTAACAGGAGTCGCAATCAGCCCCAGCATTTT. Protein sequence: CASINRSRNQPQHF.

CDR3 in DNA: TGTGCCAGCAGGTCCCGGACTAGCGGGGGGAACCAAGAGACCCAGTACTTC. Its translation: CASRSRTSGGNQETQYF. V is TRBV2 and J is TRBJ2-5, with 14 bases fitting TRBD2. There are 17 residues in the CDR3. The V and J ends lost 6 bases and 0 bases, in that order; junction bases with no gene match: 6. Germline-derived CDR1 and CDR2 are SNHLY and FYNNEI.

The J gene is TRBJ2-3, the V gene TRBV13; 12 nucleotides line up with TRBD2. Germline V gives CDR1 PRHDT, CDR2 FYEKMQ (reference sequence). The CDR3 extends over 16 amino acids. V was clipped by 5 bases and J by 0 bases; unmatched bases: 3. The CDR3 protein is CASSVGLAGSTDTQYF. CDR3 nucleotide sequence: TGTGCCAGCAGCGTGGGACTAGCGGGCAGCACAGATACGCAGTATTTT.

The chain combines TRBV28 with TRBJ2-1; TRBD2 agrees at 14 bases. The J segment lost 6 bases and the V segment lost 6 bases, leaving 10 bases of the junction unmatched. The CDR3 runs to 17 residues. Germline values: CDR1 MDHEN, CDR2 SYDVKM. The CDR3 sequence: CASSSRLAGGPSNEQFF. For the CDR3, the DNA is TGTGCCAGCAGCTCTAGACTAGCGGGAGGGCCATCCAATGAGCAGTTCTTC.

The rearrangement links TRBV5-4 to TRBJ1-1; TRBD1 matches 9 bases. The CDR3 is 14 residues long. The V and J ends lost 2 bases and 4 bases, in that order; junction bases with no gene match: 3. Germline V gene data show CDR1 as SGHNT and CDR2 as YYREEE (reference sequence). In nucleotides, the CDR3 is TGTGCCAGCAGCTTAACAGGGGGCCGCACTGAAGCTTTCTTT. It yields the protein CASSLTGGRTEAFF.

The rearrangement joins TRBV28 to TRBJ1-5; 8 bases match TRBD1. This CDR3 comprises 15 residues. V lost 2 bases and J lost 3; bases outside the gene matches: 3. Germline V gene sequence: CDR1 MDHEN, CDR2 SYDVKM. CDR3 nucleotides: TGTGCCAGCAGTTTAGGGGGACAGGCCAATCAGCCCCAGCATTTT. It translates to CASSLGGQANQPQHF.

The chain recombines TRBV7-3 with TRBJ2-1; D is possibly TRBD1 (6 bases). Germline V gene sequence: CDR1 SGHTA, CDR2 FQGTGA. V gave up 2 bases and J gave up 9 bases, with 11 bases separating them. The CDR3 runs 13 residues. The CDR3 protein is CASSLEGVGEQFF. CDR3 sequence (DNA): TGTGCCAGCAGCTTAGAGGGGGTCGGTGAGCAGTTCTTC.

This rearrangement joins TRBV5-4 to TRBJ2-5, with D possibly being TRBD1 (6 bases). Per the germline V gene, CDR1 is SGHNT and CDR2 is YYREEE (reference sequence). V lost 0 bases to trimming and J lost 3 bases, with 12 bases between them. The CDR3 has 15 residues. The CDR3 sequence is CASSLGGQGKETQYF. CDR3 nucleotide sequence: TGTGCCAGCAGCTTGGGGGGGCAGGGCAAAGAGACCCAGTACTTC.